The 23 T cell receptor beta chains below all came from one sample that was sequenced in a study of T cells after yellow fever vaccination. TCRdb ran MiXCR on the 5' RACE reads and lists one entry per CDR3 protein. Of 200,000 to 300,000 distinct CDR3 sequences in the sample, roughly 4% are singletons; the top ten hold about a fifth. Here the sequenced sample was PBMCs, taken 15 days after the yellow fever booster vaccination. Every receptor here comes from a man between 18 and 35 years old who received the YFV17D yellow fever vaccine.

This clonotype was picked up many times. The chain recombines TRBV5-1 with TRBJ2-1, with D perhaps assigned TRBD1 or TRBD2 (6 bases each). The V end was cut by 4 bases, the J end by 5 bases, with 13 bases between. The CDR3 runs 14 residues. Germline CDR1 and CDR2: SGHRS and YFSETQ. CDR3 sequence reads: CASSKDRRDNEQFF. CDR3 nucleotides: TGCGCCAGCAGCAAAGACAGGAGGGACAATGAGCAGTTCTTC.

The chain employs TRBV6-5 and TRBJ2-7, with 9 bases that match TRBD2. J lost 7 bases, V lost 0 bases, and 10 bases had no gene match. The CDR3 loop spans 16 amino acids. Germline V CDR1 and CDR2: MNHEY, SVGAGI. The CDR3 DNA reads as TGTGCCAGCAGTTACTCTCTTCTAGCGGGGACGGAAGAGCAGTACTTC. Its protein product is CASSYSLLAGTEEQYF.

This clonotype was detected ten times or more. At one of its ends the junction is not consistent with the germline gene, which may arise from a read error. The chain carries TRBV5-1 and TRBJ1-6; perhaps TRBD1 as D (6 bases). Germline assignment: CDR1 SGHRS and CDR2 YFSETQ. This CDR3 has 15 residues. The CDR3 protein is CASSLDRDMNSALHF. In DNA, the CDR3 is TGCGCCAGCAGCTTGGACAGGGACATGAATTCAGCCCTCCACTTT.

This clonotype has a count of ten or more. V is TRBV12-3 or TRBV12-4 and J is TRBJ2-1, with 7 bases matching TRBD2. The V gene end was trimmed by 8 bases and the J gene end by 7 bases; junction bases not matched to a gene: 8. This CDR3 contains 13 residues. In DNA, the CDR3 is TGTGCCAGCTTCGAGCGGGGTGAGAATGAGCAGTTCTTC. Protein sequence: CASFERGENEQFF.

Regarding this clonotype: Its ends do not fully match the called genes, so a read error is possible. The chain is built from TRBV7-9 and TRBJ1-1, with D unresolved. Germline loops: CDR1 SEHNR, CDR2 FQNEAQ (reference sequence). There are 13 residues in the CDR3. In DNA form, the CDR3 reads TGTGCCAGCAGCTTAGGTCCGAACCCTGAAGCTTTCTTT. Its protein is CASSLGPNPEAFF.

This clonotype was detected ten times or more. The genes are TRBV4-3 and TRBJ2-1, with D perhaps being TRBD1 or TRBD2 (5 bases each). CDR3 length equals 14 residues. Germline lookup yields CDR1 LGHNA and CDR2 YSLEER. V was shortened by 1 base and J by 9 bases, with 13 bases between the two germline ends. This CDR3 reads CASSQGWGFSEQFF. CDR3 DNA: TGCGCCAGCAGCCAAGGATGGGGGTTCAGTGAGCAGTTCTTC.

This clonotype is classed as medium-sized. In DNA, the CDR3 is TGCGCCAGCAGCCAAGAAACTAGCGGGGGGTACAATGAGCAGTTCTTC. Its translation is CASSQETSGGYNEQFF. The J gene is TRBJ2-1, the V gene TRBV4-3; 12 nucleotides line up with TRBD2. V trimming: 0 bases; J trimming: 4 bases; junction bases outside the gene matches: 1. Germline CDR1 reads LGHNA; CDR2 reads YSLEER. This CDR3 spans 16 amino acids.

The sample holds a few counts of this clonotype. The V gene is TRBV6-5, the J gene TRBJ1-1; D remains unclear. V was trimmed by 6 bases and J by 1 base, leaving 15 bases between them. There are 15 residues in the CDR3. Germline V gene sequence: CDR1 MNHEY, CDR2 SVGAGI. The CDR3, as DNA: TGTGCCAGCAGCCGACGAAGCGTCGGGAACACTGAAGCTTTCTTT. Translating it yields CASSRRSVGNTEAFF.

This clonotype was seen many times. V gene TRBV30 combines with J gene TRBJ1-4, with TRBD1 identical over 7 bases. V shed 4 bases and J 6 bases; nucleotides not matched to a gene: 5. The germline V gene encodes CDR1 GTSNPN and CDR2 SVGIG (reference sequence). The CDR3 length is 13 residues. The CDR3 region is CAWTLGTDEKLFF. The CDR3 DNA follows: TGTGCCTGGACACTCGGGACAGATGAAAAACTGTTTTTT. Combining the CDR3 with reference TRBV30 and TRBJ1-4 gives the whole variable domain SQTIHQWPATLVQPVGSPLSLECTVEGTSNPNLYWYRQAAGRGLQLLFYSVGIGQISSEVPQNLSASRPQDRQFILSSKKLLLSDSGFYLCAWTLGTDEKLFFGSGTQLSVL.

There are many counts of this clonotype. V is TRBV7-6 and J is TRBJ1-4; the match to TRBD1 covers 12 bases. The V segment lost 1 base and the J segment 6 bases; nucleotides outside the gene matches: 0. The CDR3 is made up of 15 amino acids. Germline loops: CDR1 SGHVS, CDR2 FNYEAQ. The CDR3 DNA reads as TGTGCCAGCAGCTTAGGGGACAGGGGGCATGAAAAACTGTTTTTT. It yields the protein CASSLGDRGHEKLFF.

This clonotype was seen repeatedly, ten times or more. The V call is TRBV5-1, the J call TRBJ1-1; D perhaps matches TRBD1 (5 bases). With 4 bases removed from V and 4 bases from J, the gap between germline ends came to 14 bases. Germline V gene sequence: CDR1 SGHRS, CDR2 YFSETQ. CDR3 length equals 14 residues. The CDR3 sequence is CASSPRGTGTEAFF. Here the CDR3 DNA reads TGCGCCAGCAGCCCTCGGGGGACGGGCACTGAAGCTTTCTTT.

This clonotype was seen ten or more times. The gene calls are TRBV6-1 and TRBJ1-2; D perhaps matches TRBD1 (6 bases). Germline V CDR1 and CDR2: MNHNS, SASEGT. CDR3 size: 13 residues. V dropped 7 bases and J dropped 8 bases, with 17 bases sitting between them. CDR3: CASTFWTASGYTF. The CDR3 DNA reads as TGTGCCAGCACCTTTTGGACAGCGTCCGGCTACACCTTC.

Many counts were recorded for this clonotype. The chain links TRBV7-2 to TRBJ2-1; 9 bases match TRBD2. The CDR3 loop spans 15 amino acids. Germline loops: CDR1 SGHTA, CDR2 FQGNSA. V shed 3 bases, J shed 5 bases, and the junction held 5 bases outside the gene matches. CDR3 protein: CASSFASGVHNEQFF. CDR3 DNA sequence: TGTGCCAGCAGCTTTGCTAGCGGGGTCCACAATGAGCAGTTCTTC.

This clonotype was detected only a few times. The CDR3 region has the DNA TGTGCCAGCAGCTTGGGGAGCGGGGCCCCGCAGTTCTTC. It specifies CASSLGSGAPQFF. The gene calls are TRBV5-4 and TRBJ2-1, with 7 bases matching TRBD2. Per germline, CDR1 SGHNT and CDR2 YYREEE (reference sequence). The CDR3 loop spans 13 amino acids. V lost 0 bases to trimming and J lost 12 bases; unmatched junction nucleotides: 6.

This clonotype was observed a few times. The chain recombines TRBV6-5 with TRBJ2-2; a possible D gene is TRBD1 (5 bases). The V end was cut by 4 bases, the J end by 0 bases, with 18 bases between. Germline V gene data show CDR1 as MNHEY and CDR2 as SVGAGI. The CDR3 is 18 amino acids. For the CDR3, the DNA is TGTGCCAGCAGTTCCGCGTGGCAGGACAATACGAACACCGGGGAGCTGTTTTTT. Amino acid sequence: CASSSAWQDNTNTGELFF.

This clonotype was picked up many times. This chain uses TRBV7-9 with TRBJ1-1; D ambiguous. CDR3 length equals 13 residues. V was shortened by 5 bases and J by 1 base, with 8 bases between the two germline ends. Germline V CDR1 and CDR2: SEHNR, FQNEAQ (reference sequence). CDR3: CASSENTNTEAFF. CDR3 nucleotide sequence: TGTGCCAGCAGCGAAAACACGAACACTGAAGCTTTCTTT.

This clonotype was recorded at least ten times. CDR3 in DNA: TGTGCCAGCAGCCCAAGTTGGGAAGACATTCAGTACTTC. This encodes CASSPSWEDIQYF. J is TRBJ2-4 and V is TRBV11-2; D is undetermined. CDR1 is SGHAT and CDR2 is FQNNGV in the germline V gene. The germline V and J ends were trimmed by 5 bases and 8 bases, with 13 bases remaining between them. The CDR3 has 13 residues. The whole variable domain, remainder taken from reference TRBV11-2 and TRBJ2-4, is EAGVAQSPRYKIIEKRQSVAFWCNPISGHATLYWYQQILGQGPKLLIQFQNNGVVDDSQLPKDRFSAERLKGVDSTLKIQPAKLEDSAVYLCASSPSWEDIQYFGAGTRLSVL.

This clonotype was counted only a few times. This rearrangement joins TRBV7-9 to TRBJ1-1, with D unclear. This CDR3 contains 14 residues. V shed 5 bases and J shed 3 bases, with 13 bases lying between them. Germline CDR1 reads SEHNR; CDR2 reads FQNEAQ (reference sequence). The CDR3 loop reads CASSPTARDTEAFF. The CDR3 bases are TGTGCCAGCAGCCCAACGGCCCGGGACACTGAAGCTTTCTTT.

This clonotype was counted many times. The chain joins TRBV5-1 to TRBJ2-7; 9 bases line up with TRBD1. The CDR3 sequence is 15 residues long. J gave up 7 bases and V 4 bases, and 12 bases lay outside the gene matches. Germline V lookup: CDR1 SGHRS, CDR2 YFSETQ. CDR3 loop: CASSKVPGQGGEQYV. The CDR3 region has the DNA TGCGCCAGCAGCAAGGTCCCGGGACAGGGAGGGGAGCAGTACGTC.

This clonotype came up many times. J is TRBJ2-1 and V is TRBV7-9; perhaps TRBD2 as D (6 bases). The CDR3 is made up of 15 amino acids. The V gene's germline CDR1 is SEHNR and CDR2 FQNEAQ (reference sequence). V dropped 6 bases and J dropped 1 base, with 13 bases sitting between them. This chain's CDR3 is CASRSSGLSYNEQFF. CDR3 coding DNA: TGTGCCAGCAGATCCAGCGGACTATCCTACAATGAGCAGTTCTTC.

This clonotype was picked up many times. The rearrangement joins TRBV10-3 to TRBJ2-7; 15 nucleotides agree with TRBD2. J lost 2 bases, V lost 1 base, and 6 bases had no gene match. The CDR3 has 18 residues. CDR1 is ENHRY and CDR2 is SYGVKD in the germline V gene. The CDR3 region has the DNA TGTGCCATCAGTGAGTGGGGGACTAGCGGGGGGTATACCTACGAGCAGTACTTC. It translates to CAISEWGTSGGYTYEQYF.

This clonotype was seen at least ten times. This rearrangement joins TRBV5-1 to TRBJ2-5; weak D call: TRBD2 (5 bases). The germline V and J ends were trimmed by 2 bases and 2 bases, with 13 bases remaining between them. This CDR3 comprises 15 residues. CDR1 is SGHRS and CDR2 is YFSETQ in the germline V gene. The CDR3 region is CASSLGRTGQETQYF. The CDR3 DNA is TGCGCCAGCAGCTTAGGACGGACGGGACAAGAGACCCAGTACTTC.

At least ten counts were recorded for this clonotype. The chain is built from TRBV28 and TRBJ1-2; maybe TRBD1 (5 bases). The CDR3 covers 11 residues. Between the trimmed V and J ends, which lost 5 bases and 8 bases, there was a span of 9 bases. CDR1 and CDR2 (germline): MDHEN, SYDVKM. CDR3 DNA: TGTGCCAGCAGTGACCCAGGGGGCTACACCTTC. It yields the protein CASSDPGGYTF.